This T cell receptor beta chain came from a study of blood T cell repertoires in COVID-19. Across the whole study: Donors in the United States, Italy and Spain gave samples during acute or convalescent COVID-19. From T cells, B-cell-depleted T cells, or PBMCs came the material, which was cDNA or gDNA.

Here immunoSEQ multiplex PCR was the method, and the copy in TCRdb shows in-frame clones only, minus some. The sample yields 100,000 to 150,000 clones, roughly four fifths seen once. This clonotype was obtained from a woman aged 60-75 years with acute or convalescent COVID-19. Sequencing was done on a sample of peripheral blood.

CDR3 region: CASSLVQDSGYTF. The CDR3 DNA sequence: TGTGCCAGCAGCTTAGTACAAGACAGTGGCTACACCTTC. The rearrangement joins TRBV7-9 to TRBJ1-2, with D maybe TRBD1 (5 bases). Trimming stripped 1 base from V and 7 bases from J, with 10 bases between. The germline gives CDR1 SEHNR, CDR2 FQNEAQ (reference sequence). The CDR3 consists of 13 residues. Supplemented by reference TRBV7-9 and TRBJ1-2, the full variable domain reads DTGVSQNPRHKITKRGQNVTFRCDPISEHNRLYWYRQTLGQGPEFLTYFQNEAQLEKSRLLSDRFSAERPKGSFSTLEIQRTEQGDSAMYLCASSLVQDSGYTFGSGTRLTVV.